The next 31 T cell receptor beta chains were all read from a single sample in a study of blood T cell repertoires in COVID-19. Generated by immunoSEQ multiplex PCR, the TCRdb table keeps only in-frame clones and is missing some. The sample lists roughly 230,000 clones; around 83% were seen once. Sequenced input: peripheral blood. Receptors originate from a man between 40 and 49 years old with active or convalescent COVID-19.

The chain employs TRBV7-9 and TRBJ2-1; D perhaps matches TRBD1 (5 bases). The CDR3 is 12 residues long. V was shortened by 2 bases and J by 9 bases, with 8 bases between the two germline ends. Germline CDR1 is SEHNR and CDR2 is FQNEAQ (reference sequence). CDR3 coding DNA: TGTGCCAGCAGCTTATGGGGCAGTGAGCAGTTCTTC. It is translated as CASSLWGSEQFF.

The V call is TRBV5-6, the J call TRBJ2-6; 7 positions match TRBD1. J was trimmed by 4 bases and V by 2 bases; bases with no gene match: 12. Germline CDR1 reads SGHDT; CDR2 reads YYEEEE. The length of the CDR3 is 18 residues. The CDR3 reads CASSLGTARFSGANVLTF. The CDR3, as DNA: TGTGCCAGCAGCTTAGGGACAGCTCGATTCTCGGGGGCCAACGTCCTGACTTTC.

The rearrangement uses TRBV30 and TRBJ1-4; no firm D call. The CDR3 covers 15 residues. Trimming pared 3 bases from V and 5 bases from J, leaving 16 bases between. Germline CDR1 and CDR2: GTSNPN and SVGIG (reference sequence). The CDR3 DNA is TGTGCCTGGAGGGTAGGCGGCGCGGGGAATGAAAAACTGTTTTTT. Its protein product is CAWRVGGAGNEKLFF.

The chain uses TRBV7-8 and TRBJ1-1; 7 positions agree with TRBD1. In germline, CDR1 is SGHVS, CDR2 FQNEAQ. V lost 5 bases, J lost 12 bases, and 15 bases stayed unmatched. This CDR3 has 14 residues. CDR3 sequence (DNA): TGTGCCAGCAGCGCCAACAGGGGCGTCAAAGAAACTTTCTTT. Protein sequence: CASSANRGVKETFF.

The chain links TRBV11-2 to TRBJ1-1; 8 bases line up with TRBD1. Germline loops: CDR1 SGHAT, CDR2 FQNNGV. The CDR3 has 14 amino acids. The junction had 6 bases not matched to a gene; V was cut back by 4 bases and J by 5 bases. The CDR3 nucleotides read TGTGCCAGCAGCTCCCAACAGGGGGTAACTGAAGCTTTCTTT. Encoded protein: CASSSQQGVTEAFF.

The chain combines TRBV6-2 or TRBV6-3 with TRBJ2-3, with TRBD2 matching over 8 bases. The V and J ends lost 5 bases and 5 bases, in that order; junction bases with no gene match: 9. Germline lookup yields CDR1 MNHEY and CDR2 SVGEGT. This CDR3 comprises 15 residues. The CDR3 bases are TGTGCCAGCAGTGACGGGGGGGCCCAAGTAGATACGCAGTATTTT. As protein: CASSDGGAQVDTQYF.

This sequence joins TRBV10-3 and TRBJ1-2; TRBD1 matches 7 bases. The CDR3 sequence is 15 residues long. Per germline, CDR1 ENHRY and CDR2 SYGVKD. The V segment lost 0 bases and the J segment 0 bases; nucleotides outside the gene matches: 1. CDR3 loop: CAISESQGTNYGYTF. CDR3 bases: TGTGCCATCAGTGAGTCACAGGGGACTAACTATGGCTACACCTTC.

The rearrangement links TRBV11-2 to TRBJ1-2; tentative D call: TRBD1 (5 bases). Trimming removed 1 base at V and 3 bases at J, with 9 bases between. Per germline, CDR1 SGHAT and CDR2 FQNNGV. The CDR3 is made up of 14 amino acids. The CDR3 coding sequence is TGTGCCAGCAGCTTAGGGGGCGCAGACTATGGCTACACCTTC. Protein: CASSLGGADYGYTF.

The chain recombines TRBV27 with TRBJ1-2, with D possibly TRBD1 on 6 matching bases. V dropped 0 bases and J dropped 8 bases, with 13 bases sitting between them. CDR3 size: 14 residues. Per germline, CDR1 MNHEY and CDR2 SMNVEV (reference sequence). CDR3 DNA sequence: TGTGCCAGCAGTTTATCGATCGGGACACGAGGCTACACCTTC. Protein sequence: CASSLSIGTRGYTF.

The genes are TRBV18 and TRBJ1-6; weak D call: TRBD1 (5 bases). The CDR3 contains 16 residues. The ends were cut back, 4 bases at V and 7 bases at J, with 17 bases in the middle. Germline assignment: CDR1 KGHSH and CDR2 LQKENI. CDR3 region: CASSLKRGSDNSPLHF. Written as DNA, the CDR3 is TGTGCCAGCTCACTGAAGCGGGGCTCAGACAATTCACCCCTCCACTTT. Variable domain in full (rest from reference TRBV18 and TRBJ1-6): NAGVMQNPRHLVRRRGQEARLRCSPMKGHSHVYWYRQLPEEGLKFMVYLQKENIIDESGMPKERFSAEFPKEGPSILRIQQVVRGDSAAYFCASSLKRGSDNSPLHFGNGTRLTVT.

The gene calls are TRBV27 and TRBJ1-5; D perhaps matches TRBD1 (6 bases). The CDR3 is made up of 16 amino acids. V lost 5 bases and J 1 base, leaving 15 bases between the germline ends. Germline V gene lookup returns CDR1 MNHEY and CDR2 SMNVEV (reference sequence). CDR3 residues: CASSPSGGGSNQPQHF. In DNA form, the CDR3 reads TGTGCCAGCAGTCCCTCGGGAGGGGGAAGCAATCAGCCCCAGCATTTT.

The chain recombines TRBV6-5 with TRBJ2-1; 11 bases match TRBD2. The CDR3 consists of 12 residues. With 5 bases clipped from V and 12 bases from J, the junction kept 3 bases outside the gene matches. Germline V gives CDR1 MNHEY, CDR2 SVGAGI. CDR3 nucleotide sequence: TGTGCCAGCAGTCCACTAGCGGGAGCGCAGTTCTTC. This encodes CASSPLAGAQFF.

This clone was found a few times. The CDR3 is CASSLVRGTMNTEAFF. The CDR3 DNA sequence: TGTGCCAGCAGCTTAGTTAGGGGGACTATGAACACTGAAGCTTTCTTT. The chain links TRBV11-2 to TRBJ1-1; possibly TRBD1 for D (6 bases). Deletions cut 1 base from V and 0 bases from J, with 12 bases between. Germline V gene sequence: CDR1 SGHAT, CDR2 FQNNGV. The CDR3 sequence is 16 residues long.

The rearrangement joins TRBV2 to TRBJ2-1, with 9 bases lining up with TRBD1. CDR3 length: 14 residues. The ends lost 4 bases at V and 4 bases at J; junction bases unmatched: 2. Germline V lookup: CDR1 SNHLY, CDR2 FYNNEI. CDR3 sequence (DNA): TGTGCCAGCAGTGGGGACAGGGATTACAATGAGCAGTTCTTC. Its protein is CASSGDRDYNEQFF.

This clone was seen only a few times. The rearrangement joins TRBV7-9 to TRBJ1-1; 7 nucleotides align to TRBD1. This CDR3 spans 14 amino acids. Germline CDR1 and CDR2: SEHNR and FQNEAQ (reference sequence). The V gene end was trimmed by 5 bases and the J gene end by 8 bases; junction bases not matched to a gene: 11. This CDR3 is CASSLRDSPPEAFF. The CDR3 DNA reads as TGTGCCAGCAGCCTGCGGGACAGCCCGCCGGAAGCTTTCTTT.

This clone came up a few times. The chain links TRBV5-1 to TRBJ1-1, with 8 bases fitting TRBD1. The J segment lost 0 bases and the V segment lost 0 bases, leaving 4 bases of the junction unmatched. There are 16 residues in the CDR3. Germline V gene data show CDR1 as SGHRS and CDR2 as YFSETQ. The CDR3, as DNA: TGCGCCAGCAGCTTGGCGTGGGGACAGGTGAACACTGAAGCTTTCTTT. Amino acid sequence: CASSLAWGQVNTEAFF. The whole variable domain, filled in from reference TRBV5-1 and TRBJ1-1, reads KAGVTQTPRYLIKTRGQQVTLSCSPISGHRSVSWYQQTPGQGLQFLFEYFSETQRNKGNFPGRFSGRQFSNSRSEMNVSTLELGDSALYLCASSLAWGQVNTEAFFGQGTRLTVV.

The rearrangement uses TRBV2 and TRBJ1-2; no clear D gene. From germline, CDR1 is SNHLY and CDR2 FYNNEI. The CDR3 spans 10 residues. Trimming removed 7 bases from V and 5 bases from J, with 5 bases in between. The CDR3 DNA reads TGTGCCAGCAACATTTATGGCTACACCTTC. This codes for CASNIYGYTF.

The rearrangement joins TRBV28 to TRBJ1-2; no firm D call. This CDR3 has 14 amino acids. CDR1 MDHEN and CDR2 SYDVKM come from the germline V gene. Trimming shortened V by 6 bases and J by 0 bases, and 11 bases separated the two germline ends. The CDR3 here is CASRVSPPNYGYTF. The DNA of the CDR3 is TGTGCCAGCAGGGTTAGCCCGCCTAACTATGGCTACACCTTC.

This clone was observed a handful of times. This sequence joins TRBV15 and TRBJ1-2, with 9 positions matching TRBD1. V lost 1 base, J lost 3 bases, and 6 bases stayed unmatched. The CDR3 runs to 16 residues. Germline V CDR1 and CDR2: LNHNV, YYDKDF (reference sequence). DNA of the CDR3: TGTGCCACCAGCAGAGCTACAGGGGGCTTTGACTATGGCTACACCTTC. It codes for CATSRATGGFDYGYTF.

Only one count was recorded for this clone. The CDR3 reads CASSAFSSGNTIYF. In DNA, the CDR3 is TGTGCCAGCAGCGCCTTCAGCTCTGGAAACACCATATATTTT. The gene calls are TRBV11-2 and TRBJ1-3; D gene uncertain. The V gene lost 5 bases and the J gene lost 0 bases, with 8 bases spanning the gap. Germline V gene data show CDR1 as SGHAT and CDR2 as FQNNGV. The CDR3 consists of 14 residues.

The CDR3, as DNA: TGTGCCAGCAGTTTAATTGAGGCTAGCGGCGAGCAGTACTTC. It yields the protein CASSLIEASGEQYF. V gene TRBV6-5 combines with J gene TRBJ2-7; 7 bases align to TRBD2. The CDR3 has 14 residues. V shed 4 bases and J 6 bases; nucleotides not matched to a gene: 9. Germline-derived CDR1 and CDR2 are MNHEY and SVGAGI.

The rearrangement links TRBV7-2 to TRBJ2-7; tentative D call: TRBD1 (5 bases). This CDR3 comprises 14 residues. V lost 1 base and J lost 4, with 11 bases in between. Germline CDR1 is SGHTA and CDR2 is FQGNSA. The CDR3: CASSLEWGSYEQYF. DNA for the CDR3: TGTGCCAGCAGCTTAGAGTGGGGCTCTTACGAGCAGTACTTC.

The chain's CDR3 is CATSQGTVRTEAFF. The DNA of the CDR3 is TGTGCCACCAGCCAAGGGACAGTTCGCACTGAAGCTTTCTTT. The chain joins TRBV24-1 to TRBJ1-1; 7 bases are shared with TRBD1. J was trimmed by 4 bases and V by 7 bases; bases with no gene match: 8. The CDR3 spans 14 residues. Looked up from germline, CDR1 is KGHDR and CDR2 is SFDVKD.

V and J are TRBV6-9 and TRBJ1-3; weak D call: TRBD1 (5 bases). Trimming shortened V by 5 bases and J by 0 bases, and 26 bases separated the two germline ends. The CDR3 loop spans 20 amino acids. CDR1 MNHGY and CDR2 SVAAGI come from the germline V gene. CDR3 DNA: TGTGCCAGCAGTCACGGACACTGTGAAGGCCCCCCAACCTCTGGAAACACCATATATTTT. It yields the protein CASSHGHCEGPPTSGNTIYF.

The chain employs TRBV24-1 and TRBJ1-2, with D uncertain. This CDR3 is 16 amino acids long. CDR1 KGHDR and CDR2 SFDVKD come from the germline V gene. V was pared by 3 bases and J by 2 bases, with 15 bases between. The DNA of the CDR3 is TGTGCCACCAGTGATATCCAACCGACGGGGAACTATGGCTACACCTTC. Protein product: CATSDIQPTGNYGYTF.

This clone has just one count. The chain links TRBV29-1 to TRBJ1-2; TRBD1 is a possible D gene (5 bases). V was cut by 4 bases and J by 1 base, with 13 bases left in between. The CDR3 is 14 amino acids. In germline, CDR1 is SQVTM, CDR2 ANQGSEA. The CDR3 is CSVGGQSLNYGYTF. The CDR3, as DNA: TGCAGCGTTGGAGGACAATCCCTTAACTATGGCTACACCTTC.

The CDR3 reads CASSLASLGQGLNTGELFF. The DNA of the CDR3 is TGTGCCAGCAGCTTAGCCTCATTGGGACAGGGCCTAAACACCGGGGAGCTGTTTTTT. The V and J genes are TRBV7-8 and TRBJ2-2, with TRBD1 matching over 9 bases. The germline V gene has CDR1 SGHVS and CDR2 FQNEAQ. The J segment lost 2 bases and the V segment lost 0 bases, leaving 10 bases of the junction unmatched. The CDR3 length is 19 residues. The full variable domain, with the rest looked up from reference TRBV7-8 and TRBJ2-2, is GAGVSQSPRYKVAKRGQDVALRCDPISGHVSLFWYQQALGQGPEFLTYFQNEAQLDKSGLPSDRFFAERPEGSVSTLKIQRTQQEDSAVYLCASSLASLGQGLNTGELFFGEGSRLTVL.

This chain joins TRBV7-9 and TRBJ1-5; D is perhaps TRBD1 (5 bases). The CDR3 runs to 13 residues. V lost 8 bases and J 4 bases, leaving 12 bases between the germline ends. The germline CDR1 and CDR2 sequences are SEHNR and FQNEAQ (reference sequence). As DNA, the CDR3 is TGTGCCAGCCGAGGGGAGGTAAATCAGCCCCAGCATTTT. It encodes CASRGEVNQPQHF.

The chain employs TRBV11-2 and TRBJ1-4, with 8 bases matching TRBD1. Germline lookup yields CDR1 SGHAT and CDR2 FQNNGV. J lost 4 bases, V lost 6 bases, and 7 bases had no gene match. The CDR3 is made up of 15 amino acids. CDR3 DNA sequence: TGTGCCAGCAGAACCCAGGGGGCGGGTAATGAAAAACTGTTTTTT. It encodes CASRTQGAGNEKLFF.

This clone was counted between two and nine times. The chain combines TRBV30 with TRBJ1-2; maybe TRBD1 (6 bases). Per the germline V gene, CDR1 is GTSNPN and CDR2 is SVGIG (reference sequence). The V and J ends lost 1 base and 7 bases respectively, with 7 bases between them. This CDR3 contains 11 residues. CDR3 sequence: CAWSAGVGYTF. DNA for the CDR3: TGTGCCTGGAGTGCAGGGGTTGGCTACACCTTC.

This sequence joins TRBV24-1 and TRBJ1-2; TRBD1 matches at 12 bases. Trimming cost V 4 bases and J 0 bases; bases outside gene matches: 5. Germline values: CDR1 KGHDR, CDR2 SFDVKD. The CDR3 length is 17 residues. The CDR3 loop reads CATSEAGTGGPNYGYTF. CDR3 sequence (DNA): TGTGCCACCAGTGAGGCCGGGACAGGGGGCCCTAACTATGGCTACACCTTC.